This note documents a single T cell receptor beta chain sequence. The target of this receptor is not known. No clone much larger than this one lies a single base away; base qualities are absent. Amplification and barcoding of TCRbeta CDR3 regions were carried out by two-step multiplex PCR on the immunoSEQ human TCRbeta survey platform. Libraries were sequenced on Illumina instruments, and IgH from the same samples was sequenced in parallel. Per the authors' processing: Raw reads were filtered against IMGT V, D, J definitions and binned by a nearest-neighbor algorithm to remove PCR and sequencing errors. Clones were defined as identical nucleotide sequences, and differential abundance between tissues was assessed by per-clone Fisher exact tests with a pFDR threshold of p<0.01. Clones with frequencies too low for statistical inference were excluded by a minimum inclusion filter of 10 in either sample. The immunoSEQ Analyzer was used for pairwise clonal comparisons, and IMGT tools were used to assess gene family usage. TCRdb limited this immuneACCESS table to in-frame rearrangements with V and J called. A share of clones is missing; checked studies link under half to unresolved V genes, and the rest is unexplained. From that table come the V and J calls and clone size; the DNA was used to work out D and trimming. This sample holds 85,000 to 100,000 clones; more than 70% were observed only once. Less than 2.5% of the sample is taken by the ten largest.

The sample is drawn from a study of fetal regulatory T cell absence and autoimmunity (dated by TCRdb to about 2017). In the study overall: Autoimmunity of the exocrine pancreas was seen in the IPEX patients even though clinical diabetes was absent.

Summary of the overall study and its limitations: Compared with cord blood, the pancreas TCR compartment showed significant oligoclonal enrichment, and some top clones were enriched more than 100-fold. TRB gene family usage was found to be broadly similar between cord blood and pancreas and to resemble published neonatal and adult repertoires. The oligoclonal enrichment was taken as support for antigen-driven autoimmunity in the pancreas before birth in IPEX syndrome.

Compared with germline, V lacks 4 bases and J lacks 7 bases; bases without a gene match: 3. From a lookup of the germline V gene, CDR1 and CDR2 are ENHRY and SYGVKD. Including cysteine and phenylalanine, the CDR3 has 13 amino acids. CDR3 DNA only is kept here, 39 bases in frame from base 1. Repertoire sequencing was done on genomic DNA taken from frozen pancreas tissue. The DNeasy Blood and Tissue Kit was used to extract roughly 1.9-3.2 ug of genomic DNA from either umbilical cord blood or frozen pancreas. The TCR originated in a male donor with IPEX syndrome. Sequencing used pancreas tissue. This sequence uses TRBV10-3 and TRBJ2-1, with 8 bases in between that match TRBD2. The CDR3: CAISVVAGNEQFF. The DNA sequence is TGTGCCATCAGTGTAGTAGCGGGGAATGAGCAGTTCTTC.